This note documents a single T cell receptor beta chain sequence. The antigen is not known. The sample originates from a study of shared clonotypes between healthy human individuals. Study details: With ages of 18 to 49, the donors were a couple of women and a few men. Study-wide results and caveats: Among non-shared clonotypes, generation probabilities were lower than among those shared by all four donors. Sharing across a handful of donors was seen in 4% to 6.5% of naive CD4 clonotypes.

V was clipped by 3 bases and J by 2 bases, with 13 bases between them. Germline assignment: CDR1 SEHNR and CDR2 FQNEAQ (reference sequence). The CDR3 covers 15 residues. Sequencing was at deep level. Only in-frame clones appear in the TCRdb table, and some are missing; sequencing was by immunoSEQ multiplex PCR. There are millions of clones in the sample; more than 90% occur only once, and 0.14% lies in the top ten. The genes are TRBV7-9 and TRBJ2-5, with D possibly matching TRBD2 (6 bases). This TCR was recovered from a man aged 18-30 years in good health. Sequenced material: naive CD4+ T cells sorted from blood. Specified subset: CD45RA+ positively selected. This CDR3 is CASSLGTGTQETQYF. The CDR3 coding sequence is TGTGCCAGCAGCTTGGGGACCGGGACTCAAGAGACCCAGTACTTC.